Below are 22 T cell receptor beta chains sequenced from a single sample in a study of Ad26.COV2.S vaccination and SARS-CoV-2 variants. The assay was immunoSEQ multiplex PCR, and TCRdb's table has in-frame clones only and misses some. The table includes under 550,000 clones, over 75% detected once. The treatment here: around 19 received Ad26.COV2.S at low or high dose, single or two shots; about 5 received placebo; per-sample allocation not given. Sampling was performed 63 days after the first vaccine or placebo injection. Material: peripheral blood, obtained in a trial of Ad26.COV2.S vaccine versus placebo. The receptors derive from a person between 18 and 59 years old who received the Ad26.COV2.S COVID-19 vaccine or a placebo.

This clone was observed a few times. This chain links TRBV4-1 with TRBJ2-1; TRBD2 matches 9 bases. The CDR3 runs to 16 residues. J lost 2 bases, V lost 5 bases, and 7 bases had no gene match. CDR1 and CDR2 (germline): MGHRA, YSYEKL. The CDR3 loop reads CASSSLAGATYNEQFF. The DNA for the CDR3 is TGCGCCAGCAGCAGTTTAGCGGGGGCCACCTACAATGAGCAGTTCTTC.

This rearrangement joins TRBV12-3 or TRBV12-4 to TRBJ1-2; D unresolved. This CDR3 spans 11 amino acids. V lost 3 bases to trimming and J lost 9 bases, with 8 bases between them. CDR3 sequence: CASSFGQSYTF. Here the CDR3 DNA reads TGTGCCAGCAGTTTTGGGCAAAGCTACACCTTC.

The gene calls are TRBV5-1 and TRBJ2-2; TRBD1 aligns across 8 bases. The germline CDR1 and CDR2 sequences are SGHRS and YFSETQ. After removal of 4 bases from V and 8 bases from J, the junction contained 7 bases not matched to a gene. The CDR3 length is 14 residues. CDR3 sequence reads: CASSDTGGLGELFF. The CDR3 nucleotides read TGCGCCAGCAGCGACACAGGGGGTTTGGGGGAGCTGTTTTTT.

This clone came up once. V is TRBV6-2 or TRBV6-3 and J is TRBJ2-7; 7 bases line up with TRBD1. The CDR3 is 15 residues long. The V gene end was trimmed by 0 bases and the J gene end by 5 bases; junction bases not matched to a gene: 7. CDR1 and CDR2 from the germline V gene are MNHEY and SVGEGT. CDR3 region: CASSYSRRQGDEQYF. The CDR3 DNA is TGTGCCAGCAGTTACTCGAGGAGACAGGGTGACGAGCAGTACTTC.

This rearrangement joins TRBV29-1 to TRBJ2-3; the D gene is possibly TRBD1 (6 bases). From germline, CDR1 is SQVTM and CDR2 ANQGSEA. The CDR3 totals 13 residues. Trimming left V 6 bases short and J 2 bases short, with 12 bases between. This chain's CDR3 is CSVGKGDTDTQYF. Here the CDR3 DNA reads TGCAGCGTAGGGAAGGGGGACACAGATACGCAGTATTTT.

This clone was detected once. The V and J genes are TRBV29-1 and TRBJ1-5; 7 bases are shared with TRBD1. With V trimmed by 5 bases and J by 9 bases, 16 bases remained unmatched. Looked up from germline, CDR1 is SQVTM and CDR2 is ANQGSEA. This CDR3 has 15 amino acids. Here the CDR3 reads CSVNLDRELSGPQHF. The CDR3, as DNA: TGCAGCGTTAACCTCGACAGGGAGTTGAGTGGGCCCCAGCATTTT.

Here the CDR3 reads CASSQETRDTYTDTQYF. DNA of the CDR3: TGCGCCAGCAGCCAAGAAACCCGGGACACCTACACAGATACGCAGTATTTT. The rearrangement links TRBV4-1 to TRBJ2-3; maybe TRBD1 (6 bases). This CDR3 has 17 amino acids. Germline V lookup: CDR1 MGHRA, CDR2 YSYEKL. The V and J ends lost 0 bases and 2 bases respectively, with 15 bases between them.

J is TRBJ1-4 and V is TRBV19; D unresolved. Germline-derived CDR1 and CDR2 are LNHDA and SQIVND (reference sequence). This CDR3 contains 15 residues. The V end lost 6 bases, the J end lost 6 bases, and 17 bases lay between the germline ends. The CDR3 region is CASRSSPRGDEKLFF. The CDR3 DNA sequence: TGTGCCAGTAGAAGTTCACCCCGGGGAGATGAAAAACTGTTTTTT. Full variable domain (rest looked up from reference TRBV19 and TRBJ1-4): DGGITQSPKYLFRKEGQNVTLSCEQNLNHDAMYWYRQDPGQGLRLIYYSQIVNDFQKGDIAEGYSVSREKKESFPLTVTSAQKNPTAFYLCASRSSPRGDEKLFFGSGTQLSVL.

The chain employs TRBV2 and TRBJ1-6; TRBD1 agrees at 9 bases. Germline V gene sequence: CDR1 SNHLY, CDR2 FYNNEI. The CDR3 is 17 residues long. The J segment lost 2 bases and the V segment lost 6 bases, leaving 8 bases of the junction unmatched. CDR3 loop: CASRETGGWAYNSPLHF. The DNA for the CDR3 is TGTGCCAGCAGAGAAACAGGGGGCTGGGCCTATAATTCACCCCTCCACTTT.

This clone was detected only once. The V and J genes are TRBV19 and TRBJ2-3, with D possibly being TRBD2 (5 bases). The CDR3 sequence is 14 residues long. Germline V gene sequence: CDR1 LNHDA, CDR2 SQIVND (reference sequence). Between the trimmed V and J ends, which lost 3 bases and 2 bases, there was a span of 9 bases. CDR3 DNA: TGTGCCAGTAGTATCGGGGTACTCACAGATACGCAGTATTTT. Translation gives CASSIGVLTDTQYF.

This chain links TRBV5-8 with TRBJ2-6; possible D gene TRBD2, 6 bases. CDR3 length: 17 residues. Germline V gene data show CDR1 as SGHTS and CDR2 as YDEGEE. V lost 6 bases to trimming and J lost 1 base, with 17 bases between them. The CDR3 DNA reads as TGTGCCAGCAACTTCCGACGAGGAGGGTCTGGGGCCAACGTCCTGACTTTC. Protein product: CASNFRRGGSGANVLTF.

This clone appeared a single time. The CDR3: CASSLGGGTTQYF. The CDR3 DNA is TGTGCCAGCAGCTTGGGAGGGGGGACGACCCAGTACTTC. The V call is TRBV7-2, the J call TRBJ2-5; possible D gene TRBD2, 7 bases. Looked up from germline, CDR1 is SGHTA and CDR2 is FQGNSA. The CDR3 loop spans 13 amino acids. V lost 3 bases, J lost 7 bases, and 12 bases lay in between.

As regards this clone: Other DNA sequences in the same sample also yield this CDR3. V is TRBV9 and J is TRBJ2-1, with unresolved D. This CDR3 contains 12 residues. Germline V gene data show CDR1 as SGDLS and CDR2 as YYNGEE. V was pared by 0 bases and J by 6 bases, with 4 bases between. Here the CDR3 reads CASSVEANEQFF. The CDR3 DNA reads TGTGCCAGCAGCGTAGAGGCCAATGAGCAGTTCTTC.

This clone was detected only once. The genes are TRBV19 and TRBJ1-4; D ambiguous. Germline V gives CDR1 LNHDA, CDR2 SQIVND (reference sequence). The V and J ends lost 6 bases and 2 bases respectively, with 7 bases between them. The length of the CDR3 is 13 residues. Written as DNA, the CDR3 is TGTGCCAGTAGGGTGGGGACTAATGAAAAACTGTTTTTT. It specifies CASRVGTNEKLFF.

This clone was recorded once. V and J are TRBV5-4 and TRBJ2-7, with TRBD2 matching 7 bases. Germline V gene lookup returns CDR1 SGHNT and CDR2 YYREEE (reference sequence). The CDR3 extends over 15 amino acids. After removal of 4 bases from V and 5 bases from J, the junction contained 12 bases not matched to a gene. This CDR3 reads CASSQDLSGLDEQYF. DNA of the CDR3: TGTGCCAGCAGCCAGGACCTTAGCGGGCTCGACGAGCAGTACTTC. The full variable domain, in which reference TRBV5-4 and TRBJ2-7 provide the parts outside the CDR3, is ETGVTQSPTHLIKTRGQQVTLRCSSQSGHNTVSWYQQALGQGPQFIFQYYREEENGRGNFPPRFSGLQFPNYSSELNVNALELDDSALYLCASSQDLSGLDEQYFGPGTRLTVT.

The chain has TRBV7-2 and TRBJ1-1; possibly TRBD1 for D (5 bases). From germline, CDR1 is SGHTA and CDR2 FQGNSA. The CDR3 length is 15 residues. The V and J ends lost 0 bases and 0 bases respectively, with 8 bases between them. The CDR3 sequence is CASSLAPGLNTEAFF. The CDR3 DNA follows: TGTGCCAGCAGCTTAGCGCCAGGGTTGAACACTGAAGCTTTCTTT.

The V gene is TRBV12-3 or TRBV12-4, the J gene TRBJ1-2; 9 bases match TRBD1. With 6 bases clipped from V and 8 bases from J, the junction kept 7 bases outside the gene matches. This CDR3 comprises 13 residues. CDR3 DNA: TGTGCCAGCAGACAGGGGGCATCGGGGGGCTACACCTTC. Amino acids: CASRQGASGGYTF.

The chain couples TRBV27 to TRBJ1-1; 10 bases agree with TRBD1. V shed 5 bases and J 8 bases; nucleotides not matched to a gene: 11. This CDR3 contains 15 residues. Germline-derived CDR1 and CDR2 are MNHEY and SMNVEV (reference sequence). CDR3 bases: TGTGCCAGCAGTACACGACAGGGGGCGCGGTTGGAAGCTTTCTTT. Its translation: CASSTRQGARLEAFF.

The table lists this clone with a count of one. The chain has TRBV9 and TRBJ1-6, with 7 bases fitting TRBD1. CDR1 SGDLS and CDR2 YYNGEE come from the germline V gene. The CDR3 loop spans 15 amino acids. The trim removed 3 bases at V and 7 bases at J, leaving 7 bases unmatched. The CDR3 sequence: CASSETGSGNSPLHF. CDR3 sequence (DNA): TGTGCCAGCAGCGAGACAGGGTCGGGAAATTCACCCCTCCACTTT.

This chain links TRBV21-1 with TRBJ1-5. TRBV21-1 constitutes a pseudogene. This CDR3 is 17 amino acids long. DNA for the CDR3: TGTGCCAGCAGCAAAGGATCCGGGGAAAATAGCAATCAGCCCCAGCATTTT. This encodes CASSKGSGENSNQPQHF.

V and J are TRBV4-3 and TRBJ1-3; maybe TRBD1 (5 bases). The V and J ends lost 2 bases and 0 bases respectively, with 11 bases between them. This CDR3 region has 16 residues. The germline V gene has CDR1 LGHNA and CDR2 YSLEER. The CDR3 bases are TGCGCCAGCAGCCAATCCCTAGGGGACTCTGGAAACACCATATATTTT. Translating it yields CASSQSLGDSGNTIYF.

The chain links TRBV7-8 to TRBJ1-5, with D possibly being TRBD1 (5 bases). Deletions cut 0 bases from V and 0 bases from J, with 9 bases between. Germline values: CDR1 SGHVS, CDR2 FQNEAQ. The CDR3 is 16 amino acids. This chain's CDR3 is CASSLAGDYSNQPQHF. As DNA, the CDR3 is TGTGCCAGCAGCTTAGCGGGGGATTATAGCAATCAGCCCCAGCATTTT.